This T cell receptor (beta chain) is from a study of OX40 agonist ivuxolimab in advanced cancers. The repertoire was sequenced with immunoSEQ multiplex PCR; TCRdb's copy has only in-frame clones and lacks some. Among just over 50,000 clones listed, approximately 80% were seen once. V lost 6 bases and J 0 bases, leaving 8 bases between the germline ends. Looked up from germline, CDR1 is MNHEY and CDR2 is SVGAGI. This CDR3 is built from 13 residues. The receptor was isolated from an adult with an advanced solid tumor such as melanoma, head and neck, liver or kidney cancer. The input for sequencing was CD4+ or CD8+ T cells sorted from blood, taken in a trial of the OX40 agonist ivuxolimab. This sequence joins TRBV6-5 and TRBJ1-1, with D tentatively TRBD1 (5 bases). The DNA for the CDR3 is TGTGCCAGCAGGGAGGGGATGAACACTGAAGCTTTCTTT. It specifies CASREGMNTEAFF.